This passage covers 14 T cell receptor beta chains from one sample sequenced in a study of blood T cell repertoires in COVID-19. Assay: immunoSEQ multiplex PCR; the TCRdb copy retains only in-frame clones and omits some. Counted here are hundreds of thousands of clones, about 88% occurring once; the ten biggest clones make up 2%. Material: PBMCs or T cells enriched from blood (not recorded which). All receptors derive from a woman aged 55-69 years in a cohort exposed to, infected with or recovered from COVID-19 (not recorded which).

The gene calls are TRBV7-8 and TRBJ1-1; possible D gene TRBD1, 5 bases. Trimming took 7 bases from V and 1 from J, leaving 16 bases between them. The CDR3 has 15 amino acids. Per the germline V gene, CDR1 is SGHVS and CDR2 is FQNEAQ. CDR3: CASNPLGAPNTEAFF. In DNA, the CDR3 is TGTGCCAGCAACCCATTAGGGGCCCCGAACACTGAAGCTTTCTTT.

The chain joins TRBV4-3 to TRBJ2-6; 8 bases agree with TRBD1. Germline V gives CDR1 LGHNA, CDR2 YSLEER. The CDR3 spans 20 residues. V trimming: 0 bases; J trimming: 0 bases; junction bases outside the gene matches: 10. The CDR3 region has the DNA TGCGCCAGCAGCCAAGATTCCAGACAGGGGAGGTCCTCTGGGGCCAACGTCCTGACTTTC. Residues: CASSQDSRQGRSSGANVLTF.

This clone was counted a single time. This sequence joins TRBV2 and TRBJ2-5; tentative D call: TRBD2 (6 bases). The CDR3 covers 15 residues. Trimming took 2 bases from V and 0 from J, leaving 10 bases between them. Germline loops: CDR1 SNHLY, CDR2 FYNNEI. Here the CDR3 reads CASSELRTNQETQYF. The CDR3 DNA is TGTGCCAGCAGTGAACTCAGGACTAACCAAGAGACCCAGTACTTC.

The chain links TRBV27 to TRBJ2-1, with 10 bases fitting TRBD2. The ends lost 7 bases at V and 0 bases at J; junction bases unmatched: 3. Germline lookup yields CDR1 MNHEY and CDR2 SMNVEV (reference sequence). This CDR3 region has 15 residues. The CDR3 region is CASTIAGGSYNEQFF. For the CDR3, the DNA is TGTGCCAGCACCATAGCGGGAGGCTCCTACAATGAGCAGTTCTTC.

The table lists this clone with a few counts. J is TRBJ2-1 and V is TRBV6-5; no reliable D call. Germline V gene data show CDR1 as MNHEY and CDR2 as SVGAGI. V lost 6 bases and J lost 9, with 12 bases in between. The CDR3 is made up of 12 amino acids. The CDR3 sequence is CASRQRLGEQFF. DNA of the CDR3: TGTGCCAGCAGACAACGTCTAGGTGAGCAGTTCTTC.

The chain joins TRBV20-1 to TRBJ2-2; no definite D call. The CDR3 runs to 11 residues. V was shortened by 5 bases and J by 7 bases, with 8 bases between the two germline ends. From germline, CDR1 is DFQATT and CDR2 SNEGSKA (reference sequence). The CDR3 DNA reads TGCAGTGCTCGTTTCGTCGGGGAGCTGTTTTTT. It specifies CSARFVGELFF.

The chain combines TRBV5-4 with TRBJ1-2; TRBD1 matches 7 bases. The trim removed 4 bases at V and 9 bases at J, leaving 15 bases unmatched. The CDR3 loop spans 15 amino acids. Germline V CDR1 and CDR2: SGHNT, YYREEE (reference sequence). The CDR3 reads CASSPPEQGRGSYTF. The CDR3 DNA sequence: TGTGCCAGCAGCCCGCCCGAACAGGGGAGAGGGAGCTACACCTTC.

The chain has TRBV24-1 and TRBJ2-7; perhaps TRBD2 as D (5 bases). The CDR3 contains 15 residues. Germline CDR1 and CDR2: KGHDR and SFDVKD. With 2 bases removed from V and 4 bases from J, the gap between germline ends came to 14 bases. The CDR3 sequence: CATSDSRGSGYEQYF. The CDR3 DNA follows: TGTGCCACCAGTGATTCCCGGGGAAGCGGTTACGAGCAGTACTTC.

This chain joins TRBV9 and TRBJ2-7; 7 nucleotides match TRBD1. The CDR3 covers 14 residues. The V and J ends lost 0 bases and 2 bases, in that order; junction bases with no gene match: 2. Germline CDR1 SGDLS, CDR2 YYNGEE. The CDR3 region has the DNA TGTGCCAGCAGCGTAGGTCAGGGGGCCTACGAGCAGTACTTC. Translation: CASSVGQGAYEQYF.

This clone was seen more than once but under ten times. This chain connects TRBV9 to TRBJ1-3; D is ambiguous. The V end lost 0 bases, the J end lost 1 base, and 5 bases lay between the germline ends. Germline CDR1 SGDLS, CDR2 YYNGEE. The CDR3 length is 14 residues. The DNA for the CDR3 is TGTGCCAGCAGCGTAGTTCCTTCTGGAAACACCATATATTTT. This translates into CASSVVPSGNTIYF.

CDR3 bases: TGTGCCAGCAGCCAACCTTCGGCCCGAGAGTCGGGACAGACCTACGAGCAGTACTTC. Amino acids: CASSQPSARESGQTYEQYF. The chain couples TRBV7-9 to TRBJ2-7; TRBD1 matches at 7 bases. The V gene end was trimmed by 5 bases and the J gene end by 2 bases; junction bases not matched to a gene: 21. The CDR3 is made up of 19 amino acids. Germline-derived CDR1 and CDR2 are SEHNR and FQNEAQ (reference sequence).

Regarding this clone: It is unclear where the CDR3 begins or ends on the DNA, so no DNA is shown, and the CDR3 is as TCRdb lists it. CDR3 sequence: CATSRDGGFTMSSSSIGQFF. The rearrangement links TRBV15 to TRBJ2-1; the table gives TRBD2 as D, unverified against the DNA. CDR1 and CDR2 (germline): LNHNV, YYDKDF (reference sequence). The CDR3 is 20 residues long, ends included.

The chain combines TRBV15 with TRBJ2-7; 9 bases line up with TRBD1. V lost 3 bases, J lost 8 bases, and 11 bases stayed unmatched. Germline V gene data show CDR1 as LNHNV and CDR2 as YYDKDF (reference sequence). There are 15 residues in the CDR3. The CDR3 spells CATSSARDRVSKQYF. For the CDR3, the DNA is TGTGCCACCAGCAGTGCCCGGGACAGGGTTTCGAAGCAGTACTTC.

This clone occurred once. The rearrangement uses TRBV28 and TRBJ2-3; D possibly corresponds to TRBD2 (7 bases). Germline CDR1 is MDHEN and CDR2 is SYDVKM. Trimming took 3 bases from V and 0 from J, leaving 13 bases between them. The CDR3 totals 16 residues. As DNA, the CDR3 is TGTGCCAGCAGTTTTAGGGGGGGGCCTAGCACAGATACGCAGTATTTT. This translates into CASSFRGGPSTDTQYF.